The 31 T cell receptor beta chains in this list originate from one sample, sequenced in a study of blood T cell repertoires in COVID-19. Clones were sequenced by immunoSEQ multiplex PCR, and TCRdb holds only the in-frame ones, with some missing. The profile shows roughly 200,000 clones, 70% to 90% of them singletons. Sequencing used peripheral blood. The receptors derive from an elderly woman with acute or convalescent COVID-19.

The CDR3 region is CASSFTAGGVAVYEQYF. CDR3 coding DNA: TGTGCCAGCAGCTTTACCGCGGGAGGAGTCGCGGTCTACGAGCAGTACTTC. This chain uses TRBV7-2 with TRBJ2-7, with TRBD2 matching 8 bases. Germline V gives CDR1 SGHTA, CDR2 FQGNSA. The CDR3 has 17 amino acids. Trimming took 3 bases from V and 3 from J; bases not matched to a gene: 13. Using reference TRBV7-2 and TRBJ2-7 for the parts outside the CDR3, the full variable domain is GAGVSQSPSNKVTEKGKDVELRCDPISGHTALYWYRQSLGQGLEFLIYFQGNSAPDKSGLPSDRFSAERTGGSVSTLTIQRTQQEDSAVYLCASSFTAGGVAVYEQYFGPGTRLTVT.

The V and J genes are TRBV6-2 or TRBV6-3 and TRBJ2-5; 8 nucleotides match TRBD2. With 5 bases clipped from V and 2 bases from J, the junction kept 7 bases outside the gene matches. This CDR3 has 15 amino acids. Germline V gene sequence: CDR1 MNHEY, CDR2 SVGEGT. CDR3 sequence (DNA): TGTGCCAGCAGTGGACTCGGGGGGGCACAAGAGACCCAGTACTTC. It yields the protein CASSGLGGAQETQYF.

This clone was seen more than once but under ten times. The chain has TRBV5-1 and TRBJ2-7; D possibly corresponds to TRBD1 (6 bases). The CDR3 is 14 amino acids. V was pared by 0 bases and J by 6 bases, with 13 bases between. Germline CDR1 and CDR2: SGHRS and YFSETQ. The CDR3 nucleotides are TGCGCCAGCAGCTTGGTGTCAGGGGTCGGCGAGCAGTACTTC. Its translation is CASSLVSGVGEQYF. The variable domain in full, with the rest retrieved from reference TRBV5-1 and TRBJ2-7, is KAGVTQTPRYLIKTRGQQVTLSCSPISGHRSVSWYQQTPGQGLQFLFEYFSETQRNKGNFPGRFSGRQFSNSRSEMNVSTLELGDSALYLCASSLVSGVGEQYFGPGTRLTVT.

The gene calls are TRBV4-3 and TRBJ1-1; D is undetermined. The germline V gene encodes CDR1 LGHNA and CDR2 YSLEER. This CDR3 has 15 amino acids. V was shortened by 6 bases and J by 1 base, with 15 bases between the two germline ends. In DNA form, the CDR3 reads TGCGCCAGCAGTCTTACCCCCACATGGAACACTGAAGCTTTCTTT. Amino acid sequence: CASSLTPTWNTEAFF.

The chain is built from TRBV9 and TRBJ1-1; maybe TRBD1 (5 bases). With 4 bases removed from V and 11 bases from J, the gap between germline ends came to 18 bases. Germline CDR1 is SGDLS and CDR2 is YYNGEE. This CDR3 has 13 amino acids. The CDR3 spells CASSPGQGRVAFF. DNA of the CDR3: TGTGCCAGCAGCCCTGGCCAGGGTAGGGTGGCTTTCTTT.

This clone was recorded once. For the CDR3, the DNA is TGCAGCGTTGTTGGTAGCGCATACTACTCCTACAATGAGCAGTTCTTC. Translating it yields CSVVGSAYYSYNEQFF. This sequence joins TRBV29-1 and TRBJ2-1; possibly TRBD2 for D (5 bases). The V end was cut by 4 bases, the J end by 0 bases, with 16 bases between. Germline CDR1 SQVTM, CDR2 ANQGSEA. The CDR3 sequence is 16 residues long.

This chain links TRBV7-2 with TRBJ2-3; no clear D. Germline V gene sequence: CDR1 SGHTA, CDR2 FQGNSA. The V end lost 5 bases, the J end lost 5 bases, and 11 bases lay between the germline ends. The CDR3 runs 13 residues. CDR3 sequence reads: CASSLQGGDTQYF. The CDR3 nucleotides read TGTGCCAGCAGCCTCCAAGGCGGAGATACGCAGTATTTT.

Written as DNA, the CDR3 is TGTGCCACCAGTGATCCTAGGAGTTCCGCAGATACGCAGTATTTT. It specifies CATSDPRSSADTQYF. The rearrangement uses TRBV24-1 and TRBJ2-3; D ambiguous. Germline V gives CDR1 KGHDR, CDR2 SFDVKD. There are 15 residues in the CDR3. V was trimmed by 3 bases and J by 4 bases, leaving 13 bases between them.

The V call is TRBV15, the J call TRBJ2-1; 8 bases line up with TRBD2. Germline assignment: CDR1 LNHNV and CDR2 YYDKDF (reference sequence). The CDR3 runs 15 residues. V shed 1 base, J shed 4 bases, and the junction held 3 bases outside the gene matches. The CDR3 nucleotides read TGTGCCACCAGCAGAGTTAGCGGGAATTACAATGAGCAGTTCTTC. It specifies CATSRVSGNYNEQFF.

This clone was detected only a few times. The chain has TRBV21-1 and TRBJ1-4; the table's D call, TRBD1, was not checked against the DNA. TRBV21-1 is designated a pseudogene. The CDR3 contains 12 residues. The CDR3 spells CVPGQGHEKLFF. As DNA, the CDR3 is TGTGTCCCGGGACAGGGTCATGAAAAACTGTTTTTT.

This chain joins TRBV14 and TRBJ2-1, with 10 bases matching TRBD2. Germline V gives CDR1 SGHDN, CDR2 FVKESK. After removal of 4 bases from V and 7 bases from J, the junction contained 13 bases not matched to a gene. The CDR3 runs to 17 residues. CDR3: CASSLTLSGRLANEQFF. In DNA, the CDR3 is TGTGCCAGCAGCCTTACTCTTAGCGGGAGGCTGGCTAATGAGCAGTTCTTC.

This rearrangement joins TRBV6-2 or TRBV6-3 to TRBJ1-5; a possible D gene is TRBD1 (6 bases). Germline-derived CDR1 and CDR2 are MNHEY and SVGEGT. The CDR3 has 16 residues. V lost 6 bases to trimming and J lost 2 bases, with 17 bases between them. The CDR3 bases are TGTGCCAGCAGCCAACTCCGGGGGGCTGGCAATCAGCCCCAGCATTTT. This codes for CASSQLRGAGNQPQHF.

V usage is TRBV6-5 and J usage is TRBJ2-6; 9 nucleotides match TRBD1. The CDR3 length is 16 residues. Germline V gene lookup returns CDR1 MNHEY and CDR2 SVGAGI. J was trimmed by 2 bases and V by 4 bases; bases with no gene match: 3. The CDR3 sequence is CASSLGQGAGANVLTF. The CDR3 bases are TGTGCCAGCAGTTTGGGACAGGGTGCTGGGGCCAACGTCCTGACTTTC.

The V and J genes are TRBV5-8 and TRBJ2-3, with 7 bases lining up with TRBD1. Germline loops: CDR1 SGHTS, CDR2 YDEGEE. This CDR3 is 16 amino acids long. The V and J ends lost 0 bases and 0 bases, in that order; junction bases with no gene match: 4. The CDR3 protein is CASSLVGQISTDTQYF. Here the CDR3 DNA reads TGTGCCAGCAGCTTGGTGGGACAGATTAGCACAGATACGCAGTATTTT.

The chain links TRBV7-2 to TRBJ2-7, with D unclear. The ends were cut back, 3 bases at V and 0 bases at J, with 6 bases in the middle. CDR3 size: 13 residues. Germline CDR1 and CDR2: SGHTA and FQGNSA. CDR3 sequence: CASSFQFSYEQYF. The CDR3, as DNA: TGTGCCAGCAGCTTCCAGTTCTCCTACGAGCAGTACTTC. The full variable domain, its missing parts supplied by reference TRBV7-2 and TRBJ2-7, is GAGVSQSPSNKVTEKGKDVELRCDPISGHTALYWYRQSLGQGLEFLIYFQGNSAPDKSGLPSDRFSAERTGGSVSTLTIQRTQQEDSAVYLCASSFQFSYEQYFGPGTRLTVT.

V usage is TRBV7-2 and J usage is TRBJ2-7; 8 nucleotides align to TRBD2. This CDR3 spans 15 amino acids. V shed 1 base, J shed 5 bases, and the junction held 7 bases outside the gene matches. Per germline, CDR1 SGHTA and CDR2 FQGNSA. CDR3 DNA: TGTGCCAGCAGCTTAGTCCAGCGGGAGTTCAACGAGCAGTACTTC. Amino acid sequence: CASSLVQREFNEQYF. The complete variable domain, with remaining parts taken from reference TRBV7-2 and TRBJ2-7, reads GAGVSQSPSNKVTEKGKDVELRCDPISGHTALYWYRQSLGQGLEFLIYFQGNSAPDKSGLPSDRFSAERTGGSVSTLTIQRTQQEDSAVYLCASSLVQREFNEQYFGPGTRLTVT.

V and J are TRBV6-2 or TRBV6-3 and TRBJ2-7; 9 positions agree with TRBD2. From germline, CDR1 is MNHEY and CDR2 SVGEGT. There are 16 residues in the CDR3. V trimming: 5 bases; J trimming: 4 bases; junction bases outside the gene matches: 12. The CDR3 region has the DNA TGTGCCAGCAGTCGCCTGACTAGCGGAGGGGTTTACGAGCAGTACTTC. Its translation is CASSRLTSGGVYEQYF.

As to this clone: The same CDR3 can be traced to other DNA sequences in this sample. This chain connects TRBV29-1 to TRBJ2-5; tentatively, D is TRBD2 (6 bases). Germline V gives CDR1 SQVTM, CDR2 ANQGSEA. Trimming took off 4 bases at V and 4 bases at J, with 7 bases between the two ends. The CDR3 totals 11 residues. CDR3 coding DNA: TGCAGCGTTGGAGCGGGAGAGACCCAGTACTTC. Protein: CSVGAGETQYF.

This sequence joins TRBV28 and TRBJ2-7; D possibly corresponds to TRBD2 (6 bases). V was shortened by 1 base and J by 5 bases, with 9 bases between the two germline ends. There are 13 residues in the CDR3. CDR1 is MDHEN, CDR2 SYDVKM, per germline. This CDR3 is CASSLYGEDEQYF. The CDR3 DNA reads TGTGCCAGCAGTTTATACGGGGAGGACGAGCAGTACTTC.

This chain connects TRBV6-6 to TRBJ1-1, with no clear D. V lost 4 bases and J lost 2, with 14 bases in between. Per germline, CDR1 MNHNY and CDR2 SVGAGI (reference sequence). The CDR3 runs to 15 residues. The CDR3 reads CASSSPSHSNTEAFF. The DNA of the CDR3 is TGTGCCAGCAGTTCCCCCTCACACAGCAACACTGAAGCTTTCTTT.

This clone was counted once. CDR3 residues: CARGGLAGETQYF. For the CDR3, the DNA is TGTGCCAGGGGGGGACTAGCCGGGGAGACCCAGTACTTC. This sequence joins TRBV2 and TRBJ2-5; TRBD2 agrees at 9 bases. The germline CDR1 and CDR2 sequences are SNHLY and FYNNEI. The CDR3 loop spans 13 amino acids. The ends lost 9 bases at V and 5 bases at J; junction bases unmatched: 7.

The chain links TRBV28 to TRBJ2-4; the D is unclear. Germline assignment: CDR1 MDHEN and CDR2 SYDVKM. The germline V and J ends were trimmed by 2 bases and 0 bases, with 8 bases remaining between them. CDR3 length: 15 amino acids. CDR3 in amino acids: CASSLPYLAKNIQYF. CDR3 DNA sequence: TGTGCCAGCAGTTTACCTTATCTAGCCAAAAACATTCAGTACTTC.

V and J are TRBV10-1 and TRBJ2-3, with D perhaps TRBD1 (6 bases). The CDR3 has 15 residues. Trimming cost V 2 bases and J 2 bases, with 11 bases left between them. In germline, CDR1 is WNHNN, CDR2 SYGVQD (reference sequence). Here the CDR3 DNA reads TGCGCCAGCAGTGAGGGACAGCCAAACACAGATACGCAGTATTTT. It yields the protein CASSEGQPNTDTQYF.

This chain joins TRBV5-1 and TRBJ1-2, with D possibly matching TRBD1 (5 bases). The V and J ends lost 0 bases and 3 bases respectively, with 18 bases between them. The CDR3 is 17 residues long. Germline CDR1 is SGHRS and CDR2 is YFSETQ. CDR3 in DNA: TGCGCCAGCAGCTTGGAATGGGGTGTGGGACTACACTATGGCTACACCTTC. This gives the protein CASSLEWGVGLHYGYTF.

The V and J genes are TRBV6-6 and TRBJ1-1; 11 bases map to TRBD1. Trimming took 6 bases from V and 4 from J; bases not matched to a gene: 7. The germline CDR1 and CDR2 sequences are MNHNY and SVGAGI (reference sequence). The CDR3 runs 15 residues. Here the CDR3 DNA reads TGTGCCAGCAGCGGACAGGGGGCTCGACGCACTGAAGCTTTCTTT. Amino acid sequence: CASSGQGARRTEAFF.

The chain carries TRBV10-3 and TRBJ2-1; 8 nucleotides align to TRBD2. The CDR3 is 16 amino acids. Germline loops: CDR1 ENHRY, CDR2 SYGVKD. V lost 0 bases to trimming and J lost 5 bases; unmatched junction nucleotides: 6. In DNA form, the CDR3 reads TGTGCCATCAGTGAGTCTACCCAACTAGCGGACAATGAGCAGTTCTTC. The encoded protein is CAISESTQLADNEQFF.

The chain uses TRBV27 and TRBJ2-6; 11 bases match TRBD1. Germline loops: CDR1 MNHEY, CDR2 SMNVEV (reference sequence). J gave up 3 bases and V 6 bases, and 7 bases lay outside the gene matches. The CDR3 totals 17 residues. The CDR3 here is CASRLGQGAYGANVLTF. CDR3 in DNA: TGTGCCAGCAGGTTAGGACAGGGGGCATATGGGGCCAACGTCCTGACTTTC.

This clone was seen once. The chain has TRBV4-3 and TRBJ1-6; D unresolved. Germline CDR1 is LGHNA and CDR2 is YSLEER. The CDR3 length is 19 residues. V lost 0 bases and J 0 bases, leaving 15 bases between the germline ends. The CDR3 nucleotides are TGCGCCAGCAGCCAAGATTTGGTGAAAGGGAGCTCCTATAATTCACCCCTCCACTTT. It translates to CASSQDLVKGSSYNSPLHF.

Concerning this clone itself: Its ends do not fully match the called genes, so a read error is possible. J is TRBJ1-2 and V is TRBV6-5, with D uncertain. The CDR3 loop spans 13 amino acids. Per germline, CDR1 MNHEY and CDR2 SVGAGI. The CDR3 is CASSYDNSYRYTF. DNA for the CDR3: TGTGCCAGCAGTTACGACAACAGCTATCGCTACACCTTC.

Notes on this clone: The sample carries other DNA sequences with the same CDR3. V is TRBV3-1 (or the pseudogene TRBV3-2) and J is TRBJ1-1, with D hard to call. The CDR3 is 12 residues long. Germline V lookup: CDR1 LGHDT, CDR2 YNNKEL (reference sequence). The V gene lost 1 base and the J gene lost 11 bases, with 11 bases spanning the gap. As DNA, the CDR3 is TGTGCCAGCAGCCAAGCCCCATTGGAGGCTTTCTTT. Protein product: CASSQAPLEAFF.

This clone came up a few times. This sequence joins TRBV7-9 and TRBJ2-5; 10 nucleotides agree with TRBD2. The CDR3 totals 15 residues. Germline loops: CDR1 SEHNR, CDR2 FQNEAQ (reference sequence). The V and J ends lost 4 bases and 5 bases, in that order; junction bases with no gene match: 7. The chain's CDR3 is CASSSWLAGEETQYF. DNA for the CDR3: TGTGCCAGCAGCTCGTGGCTAGCGGGAGAGGAGACCCAGTACTTC. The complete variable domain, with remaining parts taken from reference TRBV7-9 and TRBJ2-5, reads DTGVSQNPRHKITKRGQNVTFRCDPISEHNRLYWYRQTLGQGPEFLTYFQNEAQLEKSRLLSDRFSAERPKGSFSTLEIQRTEQGDSAMYLCASSSWLAGEETQYFGPGTRLLVL.